This T cell receptor beta chain was captured in a study of T cells in Graves' hyperthyroidism and ophthalmopathy. There were TCR beta CDR3 regions amplified from RNA transcripts. HTBI primers were used for first-round RT-PCR of the TCR CDR3. TCRdb ran MiXCR on the multiplex PCR reads and lists one entry per CDR3 protein. This table holds over 350,000 distinct CDR3 sequences, about 14% found once. Exclusion followed for patients with uncontrolled infection, other autoimmune disease, pregnancy or lactation. This clonotype turned up a few times. One junction end does not reproduce the germline sequence, and a read error may be involved. This CDR3 is 13 amino acids long. Per the germline V gene, CDR1 is SGHAT and CDR2 is FQNNGV.

The sequenced sample was blood. The V gene is TRBV11-2, the J gene TRBJ2-1; D not certain. The sequence was collected from a man aged 45 to 65 with Graves' ophthalmopathy. The CDR3 DNA is TGTGCCGGCAGCAAACGAGACGGACCGGAGCAGTTCTTC. Its protein product is CAGSKRDGPEQFF.